The 24 T cell receptor beta chains below all came from one sample that was sequenced in a study of T cells in Graves' hyperthyroidism and ophthalmopathy. TCR beta CDR3 region amplification was performed from RNA transcripts. TCR CDR3 underwent first-round RT-PCR with the HTBI primer set. Each CDR3 protein gets one entry after TCRdb re-called the multiplex PCR reads with MiXCR. The sample carries about 420,000 distinct CDR3 sequences, 15% to 17% recorded once. The sample was blood. Receptor source: a woman between 18 and 30 years old with Graves' hyperthyroidism.

V gene TRBV11-2 combines with J gene TRBJ2-5, with D hard to call. V lost 5 bases, J lost 2 bases, and 12 bases lay in between. The CDR3 consists of 14 residues. Per the germline V gene, CDR1 is SGHAT and CDR2 is FQNNGV. CDR3 region: CASSPNWGQETQYF. For the CDR3, the DNA is TGTGCCAGCAGCCCTAACTGGGGTCAAGAGACCCAGTACTTC. Looking up the rest from reference TRBV11-2 and TRBJ2-5 gives the full variable domain: EAGVAQSPRYKIIEKRQSVAFWCNPISGHATLYWYQQILGQGPKLLIQFQNNGVVDDSQLPKDRFSAERLKGVDSTLKIQPAKLEDSAVYLCASSPNWGQETQYFGPGTRLLVL.

This clonotype was detected a few times. The chain combines TRBV30 with TRBJ2-7; 7 nucleotides match TRBD2. The ends lost 3 bases at V and 5 bases at J; junction bases unmatched: 13. The CDR3 has 15 amino acids. CDR1 GTSNPN and CDR2 SVGIG come from the germline V gene (reference sequence). CDR3: CAWRGLGGGPNEQYF. The CDR3 bases are TGTGCCTGGAGAGGACTGGGGGGAGGGCCTAACGAGCAGTACTTC.

This clonotype was recorded at least ten times. V and J are TRBV7-8 and TRBJ2-7; TRBD1 aligns across 7 bases. This CDR3 spans 16 amino acids. Per germline, CDR1 SGHVS and CDR2 FQNEAQ. V was clipped by 1 base and J by 9 bases; unmatched bases: 15. The CDR3 nucleotides are TGTGCCAGCAGCTTAGACCGCAGTTGGGCAGGGGGAGTGCAGTACTTC. Translated: CASSLDRSWAGGVQYF. Based on the CDR3 plus reference TRBV7-8 and TRBJ2-7, the full variable domain is GAGVSQSPRYKVAKRGQDVALRCDPISGHVSLFWYQQALGQGPEFLTYFQNEAQLDKSGLPSDRFFAERPEGSVSTLKIQRTQQEDSAVYLCASSLDRSWAGGVQYFGPGTRLTVT.

This clonotype was picked up many times. V usage is TRBV2 and J usage is TRBJ2-1, with 10 nucleotides matching TRBD1. Germline CDR1 SNHLY, CDR2 FYNNEI. The trim removed 4 bases at V and 6 bases at J, leaving 3 bases unmatched. This CDR3 region has 14 residues. CDR3 DNA sequence: TGTGCCAGCAGTGTGGGACAGGGGATCAATGAGCAGTTCTTC. It is translated as CASSVGQGINEQFF. Using reference TRBV2 and TRBJ2-1 for the parts outside the CDR3, the full variable domain is EPEVTQTPSHQVTQMGQEVILRCVPISNHLYFYWYRQILGQKVEFLVSFYNNEISEKSEIFDDQFSVERPDGSNFTLKIRSTKLEDSAMYFCASSVGQGINEQFFGPGTRLTVL.

This clonotype was seen more than once but under ten times. This sequence joins TRBV24-1 and TRBJ2-2; D is possibly TRBD2 (5 bases). Germline V gives CDR1 KGHDR, CDR2 SFDVKD. V was cut by 8 bases and J by 7 bases, with 22 bases left in between. The CDR3 runs to 16 residues. The CDR3 protein is CATICTLARIYGELFF. The CDR3 nucleotides are TGTGCCACCATCTGTACGCTAGCAAGGATTTACGGGGAGCTGTTTTTT.

This clonotype has more than one count but fewer than ten. This chain connects TRBV28 to TRBJ1-4, with no clear D. V was shortened by 6 bases and J by 5 bases, with 19 bases between the two germline ends. CDR1 MDHEN and CDR2 SYDVKM come from the germline V gene. There are 16 residues in the CDR3. The chain's CDR3 is CASSLGGLGDNEKLFF. The DNA for the CDR3 is TGTGCCAGCAGCCTGGGTGGCCTGGGCGACAATGAAAAACTGTTTTTT. Full variable domain (outside the CDR3, taken from reference TRBV28 and TRBJ1-4): DVKVTQSSRYLVKRTGEKVFLECVQDMDHENMFWYRQDPGLGLRLIYFSYDVKMKEKGDIPEGYSVSREKKERFSLILESASTNQTSMYLCASSLGGLGDNEKLFFGSGTQLSVL.

This clonotype showed up just a few times. The chain carries TRBV29-1 and TRBJ2-7; no reliable D call. CDR1 and CDR2 (germline): SQVTM, ANQGSEA. The CDR3 totals 13 residues. Deletions cut 4 bases from V and 2 bases from J, with 12 bases between. Here the CDR3 reads CSVAPRRTYEQYF. The CDR3 bases are TGCAGCGTTGCGCCGCGACGCACCTACGAGCAGTACTTC.

This clonotype was observed a single time. The chain joins TRBV5-1 to TRBJ1-4; no clear D gene. CDR1 is SGHRS and CDR2 is YFSETQ in the germline V gene. Between the trimmed V and J ends, which lost 4 bases and 0 bases, there was a span of 10 bases. The CDR3 is 15 amino acids. The CDR3 DNA sequence: TGCGCCAGCAGCGGTAACGGGGCAACTAATGAAAAACTGTTTTTT. This sequence encodes CASSGNGATNEKLFF.

The rearrangement uses TRBV19 and TRBJ1-5; 9 bases align to TRBD1. Germline trimming cut 4 bases from V and 4 bases from J; bases unmatched to any gene: 11. The CDR3 totals 17 residues. Germline assignment: CDR1 LNHDA and CDR2 SQIVND (reference sequence). The CDR3: CASSTNRGTGLNQPQHF. CDR3 DNA: TGTGCCAGTAGTACCAATAGAGGGACAGGGTTAAATCAGCCCCAGCATTTT.

The sample holds many counts of this clonotype. The chain carries TRBV18 and TRBJ2-1, with D perhaps TRBD1 or TRBD2 (5 bases each). Trimming took 4 bases from V and 5 from J, leaving 18 bases between them. The germline gives CDR1 KGHSH, CDR2 LQKENI. The CDR3 length is 16 residues. DNA of the CDR3: TGTGCCAGCTCACTTCCGAGAGGGGCTCAGAACAATGAGCAGTTCTTC. Translation gives CASSLPRGAQNNEQFF.

This clonotype was picked up many times. The CDR3 DNA is TGTGCCAGCACCCCAGGGGATCGAACCGGGGAGCTGTTTTTT. This translates into CASTPGDRTGELFF. This rearrangement joins TRBV28 to TRBJ2-2; a weak D match, TRBD1 (6 bases). Trimming cost V 7 bases and J 5 bases, with 14 bases left between them. Germline V gives CDR1 MDHEN, CDR2 SYDVKM. CDR3 length equals 14 residues.

This clonotype has a count of ten or more. The chain carries TRBV9 and TRBJ2-7, with 7 bases matching TRBD2. This CDR3 is built from 17 residues. Germline V gene sequence: CDR1 SGDLS, CDR2 YYNGEE. V dropped 3 bases and J dropped 4; count of bases not matched to a gene: 16. CDR3 region: CASSEEGSGESGYEQYF. CDR3 coding DNA: TGTGCCAGCAGCGAGGAGGGCAGCGGGGAGTCAGGGTACGAGCAGTACTTC.

This clonotype was found many times. Germline is not matched at one junction end, which may reflect a read error. The chain joins TRBV5-1 to TRBJ2-7; a weak D match, TRBD2 (6 bases). The CDR3 length is 12 residues. Germline CDR1 and CDR2: SGHRS and YFSETQ. This CDR3 reads CASSLGGPEQYF. CDR3 DNA sequence: TGTGCCAGCAGCTTAGGAGGGCCTGAGCAGTACTTC.

The table lists this clonotype with many counts. The chain employs TRBV7-2 and TRBJ2-3; TRBD2 matches at 7 bases. The trim removed 1 base at V and 11 bases at J, leaving 9 bases unmatched. The germline gives CDR1 SGHTA, CDR2 FQGNSA. The CDR3 consists of 14 residues. Here the CDR3 reads CASSLGFGGRLQYF. CDR3 bases: TGTGCCAGCAGCTTAGGGTTCGGCGGGAGATTGCAGTATTTT.

The chain recombines TRBV6-2 or TRBV6-3 with TRBJ2-5; TRBD2 agrees at 9 bases. V shed 6 bases and J 5 bases; nucleotides not matched to a gene: 4. CDR3 size: 13 residues. Germline V lookup: CDR1 MNHEY, CDR2 SVGEGT. CDR3 bases: TGTGCCAGCAGGGGCGGGGGGGGGGAGACCCAGTACTTC. Protein product: CASRGGGGETQYF.

This clonotype was counted at least ten times. The chain combines TRBV6-1 with TRBJ2-7, with D perhaps matching TRBD2 (6 bases). The CDR3 has 13 amino acids. Per germline, CDR1 MNHNS and CDR2 SASEGT. V lost 6 bases and J 2 bases, leaving 11 bases between the germline ends. The CDR3 DNA reads as TGTGCCAGCAGGGTTGGCGGGACCTACGAGCAGTACTTC. Translated, it gives CASRVGGTYEQYF.

This clonotype was observed many times. This chain joins TRBV4-1 and TRBJ2-5; 9 nucleotides match TRBD2. J gave up 1 base and V 4 bases, and 13 bases lay outside the gene matches. Germline V gene data show CDR1 as MGHRA and CDR2 as YSYEKL. The CDR3 sequence is 18 residues long. CDR3 residues: CASSRYGGASGTQETQYF. In DNA form, the CDR3 reads TGCGCCAGCAGCCGCTATGGGGGGGCTAGCGGGACCCAAGAGACCCAGTACTTC.

This clonotype was detected ten times or more. The CDR3 DNA follows: TGTGCCAGCAGCTTTCGCCGCACAGATACGCAGTATTTT. The encoded protein is CASSFRRTDTQYF. The rearrangement joins TRBV7-8 to TRBJ2-3; D is unclear. Per germline, CDR1 SGHVS and CDR2 FQNEAQ. The CDR3 is 13 amino acids. V shed 3 bases and J shed 1 base, with 5 bases lying between them.

This clonotype was seen a few times. V is TRBV19 and J is TRBJ1-2; TRBD1 aligns across 12 bases. This CDR3 spans 14 amino acids. Per germline, CDR1 LNHDA and CDR2 SQIVND (reference sequence). With 3 bases clipped from V and 8 bases from J, the junction kept 4 bases outside the gene matches. The CDR3: CASSMGTGGIGYTF. CDR3 in DNA: TGTGCCAGTAGTATGGGGACAGGGGGCATAGGCTACACCTTC.

This clonotype has at least ten counts. CDR3 protein: CASSDPTSRSTDTQYF. CDR3 DNA sequence: TGCGCCAGCAGTGACCCGACTAGCAGGAGCACAGATACGCAGTATTTT. This chain connects TRBV10-1 to TRBJ2-3, with TRBD2 matching over 7 bases. V lost 3 bases to trimming and J lost 0 bases; unmatched junction nucleotides: 6. Germline V CDR1 and CDR2: WNHNN, SYGVQD (reference sequence). This CDR3 region has 16 residues.

Many counts were recorded for this clonotype. The rearrangement links TRBV5-4 to TRBJ1-1, with D maybe TRBD1 (6 bases). CDR3 length: 14 amino acids. Deletions cut 4 bases from V and 5 bases from J, with 15 bases between. CDR1 SGHNT and CDR2 YYREEE come from the germline V gene (reference sequence). The CDR3 coding sequence is TGTGCCAGCAGCAGTCAGAGGGGGTGGACTGAAGCTTTCTTT. This gives the protein CASSSQRGWTEAFF.

This clonotype showed up many times. The genes are TRBV28 and TRBJ1-3; D ambiguous. The CDR3 runs to 15 residues. Per the germline V gene, CDR1 is MDHEN and CDR2 is SYDVKM. V was trimmed by 7 bases and J by 4 bases, leaving 17 bases between them. Written as DNA, the CDR3 is TGTGCCAGCAACCCTCGGGGAGCAGGAGGAAACACCATATATTTT. Amino acids: CASNPRGAGGNTIYF.

This clonotype has at least ten counts. The V and J genes are TRBV9 and TRBJ2-1; TRBD1 might be the D (5 bases). This CDR3 has 15 amino acids. In germline, CDR1 is SGDLS, CDR2 YYNGEE. Trimming cost V 3 bases and J 0 bases, with 10 bases left between them. The CDR3 region has the DNA TGTGCCAGCAGCGGGGGCTTTATCTCCTACAATGAGCAGTTCTTC. It is translated as CASSGGFISYNEQFF.

This clonotype was observed many times. This sequence joins TRBV28 and TRBJ2-3; unclear D gene. This CDR3 contains 12 residues. V was cut by 5 bases and J by 3 bases, with 6 bases left in between. Germline-derived CDR1 and CDR2 are MDHEN and SYDVKM. CDR3 coding DNA: TGTGCCAGCAGTGTCTCTACAGATACGCAGTATTTT. Its translation: CASSVSTDTQYF.